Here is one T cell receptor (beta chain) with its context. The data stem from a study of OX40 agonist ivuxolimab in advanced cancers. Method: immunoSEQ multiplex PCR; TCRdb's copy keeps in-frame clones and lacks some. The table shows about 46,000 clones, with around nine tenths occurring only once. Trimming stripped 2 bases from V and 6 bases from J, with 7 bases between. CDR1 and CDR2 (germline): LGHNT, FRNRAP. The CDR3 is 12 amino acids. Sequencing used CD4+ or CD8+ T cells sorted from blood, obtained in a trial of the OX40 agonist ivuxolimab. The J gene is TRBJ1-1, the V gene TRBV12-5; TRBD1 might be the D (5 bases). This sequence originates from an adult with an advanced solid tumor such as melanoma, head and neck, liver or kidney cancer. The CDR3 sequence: CASGLTGAEAFF. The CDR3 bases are TGTGCTAGTGGTTTGACAGGCGCTGAAGCTTTCTTT.